This T cell receptor beta chain emerged from a study of CD8+ T cells in alopecia areata. Across the whole study: For the treated group, dosing was oral tofacitinib at 5 to 10 mg twice daily.

Treatment indicated: oral pan-JAK inhibitor, 5-10 mg twice daily. V lost 9 bases to trimming and J lost 7 bases, with 21 bases between them. This CDR3 spans 14 amino acids. Germline V gene data show CDR1 as SGHTA and CDR2 as FQGNSA. Following extraction, RNA underwent reverse transcription to cDNA, which served as the sequencing template. Sequencing used immunoSEQ multiplex PCR; TCRdb keeps in-frame clones, though not all of them. The sample has approximately 180,000 clones, approximately 59% seen once; the top ten hold approximately 16%. Sample: CD4+ T cells sorted from blood, taken at approximately week 56, from a patient treated with tofacitinib. This sequence originates from a human donor with alopecia areata. This chain connects TRBV7-2 to TRBJ1-1, with D possibly being TRBD1 (5 bases). The CDR3 sequence: CASRTGLPGSEAFF. CDR3 nucleotide sequence: TGTGCCAGTAGGACGGGACTCCCGGGGAGTGAAGCTTTCTTT.